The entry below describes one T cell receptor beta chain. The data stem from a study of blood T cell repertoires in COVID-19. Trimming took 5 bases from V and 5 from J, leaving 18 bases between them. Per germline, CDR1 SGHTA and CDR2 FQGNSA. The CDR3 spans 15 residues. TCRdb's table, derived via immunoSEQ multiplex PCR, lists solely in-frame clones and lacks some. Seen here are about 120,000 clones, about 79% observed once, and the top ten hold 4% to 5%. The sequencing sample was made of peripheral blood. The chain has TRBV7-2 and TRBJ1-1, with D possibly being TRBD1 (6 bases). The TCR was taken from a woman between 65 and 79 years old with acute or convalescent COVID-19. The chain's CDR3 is CASSDQAGVGTEAFF. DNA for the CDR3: TGTGCCAGCAGCGACCAGGCAGGGGTGGGGACTGAAGCTTTCTTT.